Below, 32 T cell receptor beta chains from the same sample are listed, as sequenced in a study of T cells in Graves' hyperthyroidism and ophthalmopathy. TCR beta CDR3 sequences were amplified from RNA transcripts. First-round RT-PCR with HTBI primers amplified the TCR CDR3 region. MiXCR, run by TCRdb on the multiplex PCR reads, gives a single entry per CDR3 protein. The sample has 500,000 or so distinct CDR3 sequences, about 16% seen once. Sequences were obtained from blood. The origin of the receptors is a woman aged 25-40 years with Graves' ophthalmopathy.

The chain is built from TRBV27 and TRBJ2-3, with 7 nucleotides matching TRBD1. The CDR3 sequence is 15 residues long. Looked up from germline, CDR1 is MNHEY and CDR2 is SMNVEV (reference sequence). With V trimmed by 5 bases and J by 2 bases, 7 bases remained unmatched. In nucleotides, the CDR3 is TGTGCCAGCAGTAAACAGGGGATCGACACAGATACGCAGTATTTT. Protein: CASSKQGIDTDTQYF.

This clonotype was found a few times. V and J are TRBV19 and TRBJ2-2, with TRBD2 matching over 15 bases. Germline CDR1 and CDR2: LNHDA and SQIVND (reference sequence). V trimming: 7 bases; J trimming: 3 bases; junction bases outside the gene matches: 9. The CDR3 loop spans 18 amino acids. CDR3 coding DNA: TGTGCCAGTAAGGGGGGGGGACTAGCGGGAGGACACACCGGGGAGCTGTTTTTT. It specifies CASKGGGLAGGHTGELFF.

This sequence joins TRBV15 and TRBJ1-2, with D unclear. This CDR3 is built from 16 residues. Germline V gene lookup returns CDR1 LNHNV and CDR2 YYDKDF (reference sequence). The V and J ends lost 8 bases and 7 bases respectively, with 26 bases between them. In nucleotides, the CDR3 is TGTGCCACCCAGCATGAGATAGAACCAGCTATGGGTGGCTACACCTTC. Translation: CATQHEIEPAMGGYTF.

This clonotype was observed at least ten times. The chain joins TRBV5-8 to TRBJ2-7; D uncertain. V lost 2 bases, J lost 2 bases, and 11 bases lay in between. Germline lookup yields CDR1 SGHTS and CDR2 YDEGEE. The CDR3 has 14 amino acids. The CDR3 spells CASSFPGFTYEQYF. CDR3 nucleotide sequence: TGTGCCAGCAGCTTTCCCGGGTTCACCTACGAGCAGTACTTC. Full variable domain (missing parts from reference TRBV5-8 and TRBJ2-7): EAGVTQSPTHLIKTRGQQATLRCSPISGHTSVYWYQQALGLGLQFLLWYDEGEERNRGNFPPRFSGRQFPNYSSELNVNALELEDSALYLCASSFPGFTYEQYFGPGTRLTVT.

In its sample, this clonotype was seen a few times. The chain combines TRBV7-2 with TRBJ2-2; D not resolved. This CDR3 contains 15 residues. Germline CDR1 SGHTA, CDR2 FQGNSA. The V and J ends lost 3 bases and 4 bases respectively, with 12 bases between them. The CDR3 protein is CASSFFSNPTGELFF. The CDR3, as DNA: TGTGCCAGCAGCTTTTTTAGCAATCCCACCGGGGAGCTGTTTTTT.

This clonotype has only a few counts. The chain joins TRBV10-2 to TRBJ2-3; TRBD2 aligns across 7 bases. The CDR3 covers 17 residues. The V and J ends lost 7 bases and 1 base, in that order; junction bases with no gene match: 14. CDR1 is WSHSY, CDR2 SAAADI, per germline. The CDR3 DNA is TGCGCCAGCATCTTAAAACCCGGGGCGGGAGGCACAGATACGCAGTATTTT. Protein: CASILKPGAGGTDTQYF.

This clonotype showed up many times. The chain employs TRBV20-1 and TRBJ2-7; 7 nucleotides agree with TRBD1. V trimming: 0 bases; J trimming: 1 base; junction bases outside the gene matches: 9. This CDR3 is 16 amino acids long. In germline, CDR1 is DFQATT, CDR2 SNEGSKA (reference sequence). CDR3 in DNA: TGCAGTGCTAGAGATCTTCCGGACAGGCGGTCCTACGAGCAGTACTTC. It yields the protein CSARDLPDRRSYEQYF.

This clonotype has at least ten counts. This sequence joins TRBV20-1 and TRBJ2-3, with D possibly being TRBD2 (6 bases). CDR3 length equals 14 residues. V shed 0 bases and J shed 1 base, with 8 bases lying between them. Germline V lookup: CDR1 DFQATT, CDR2 SNEGSKA (reference sequence). CDR3 protein: CSAREGGGTDTQYF. The CDR3 DNA is TGCAGTGCTAGAGAGGGGGGAGGCACAGATACGCAGTATTTT.

This clonotype was observed many times. The chain links TRBV6-1 to TRBJ2-7; 10 positions agree with TRBD2. Trimming took 6 bases from V and 4 from J; bases not matched to a gene: 9. The CDR3 is 15 amino acids. Germline V CDR1 and CDR2: MNHNS, SASEGT. CDR3 coding DNA: TGTGCCAGCAGCAACAGCGGGAGGGCCCTTTACGAGCAGTACTTC. Encoded protein: CASSNSGRALYEQYF.

This chain uses TRBV20-1 with TRBJ2-1; tentatively, D is TRBD1 (6 bases). CDR1 is DFQATT, CDR2 SNEGSKA, per germline (reference sequence). The CDR3 totals 15 residues. Trimming removed 0 bases from V and 0 bases from J, with 9 bases in between. The CDR3 here is CSAREGASSYNEQFF. The CDR3 DNA is TGCAGTGCTAGAGAGGGGGCTAGCTCCTACAATGAGCAGTTCTTC.

The chain is built from TRBV2 and TRBJ2-3; TRBD2 matches 14 bases. The CDR3 is 18 residues long. Germline V gene sequence: CDR1 SNHLY, CDR2 FYNNEI. V lost 8 bases to trimming and J lost 0 bases; unmatched junction nucleotides: 10. The DNA for the CDR3 is TGTGCCAGCGGAGCGGGACTAGCGGGAGAGTGGAGCACAGATACGCAGTATTTT. It encodes CASGAGLAGEWSTDTQYF.

This clonotype was seen a handful of times. The V call is TRBV5-4, the J call TRBJ2-3, with D hard to call. The CDR3 has 15 amino acids. Per germline, CDR1 SGHNT and CDR2 YYREEE (reference sequence). The V and J ends lost 0 bases and 0 bases respectively, with 8 bases between them. The CDR3 loop is CASSLVADSTDTQYF. The CDR3 DNA follows: TGTGCCAGCAGCTTGGTCGCGGATAGCACAGATACGCAGTATTTT.

The chain couples TRBV20-1 to TRBJ2-7, with 12 bases fitting TRBD2. The ends lost 3 bases at V and 5 bases at J; junction bases unmatched: 5. CDR1 is DFQATT and CDR2 is SNEGSKA in the germline V gene (reference sequence). The CDR3 has 14 amino acids. CDR3 loop: CSASRLAGVNEQYF. The CDR3 nucleotides read TGCAGTGCTAGCCGACTAGCGGGAGTCAACGAGCAGTACTTC.

This clonotype was counted many times. V gene TRBV20-1 combines with J gene TRBJ2-1, with 9 bases aligning to TRBD2. Per germline, CDR1 DFQATT and CDR2 SNEGSKA (reference sequence). CDR3 length: 16 amino acids. Unmatched junction bases numbered 16, after V lost 5 bases and J lost 8 bases. The CDR3: CSARTSGRSTGHEQFF. The CDR3 nucleotides read TGCAGTGCTCGCACTAGCGGGCGGTCGACGGGCCATGAGCAGTTCTTC.

This clonotype was observed many times. This chain joins TRBV12-3 or TRBV12-4 and TRBJ1-5; D remains unclear. Deletions cut 1 base from V and 7 bases from J, with 14 bases between. The CDR3 is 15 amino acids. The CDR3 DNA reads TGTGCCAGCAGTTTAGTACCTACGGGGAAGCAGCCCCAGCATTTT. Translated, it gives CASSLVPTGKQPQHF.

This clonotype was observed at least ten times. The chain links TRBV5-1 to TRBJ2-7; 7 positions match TRBD1. The ends lost 2 bases at V and 1 base at J; junction bases unmatched: 9. Germline lookup yields CDR1 SGHRS and CDR2 YFSETQ. The CDR3 covers 16 residues. The CDR3 DNA reads TGCGCCAGCAGCTTAACTACAGGGGCCGTATCCTACGAGCAGTACTTC. It encodes CASSLTTGAVSYEQYF.

The sample holds a few counts of this clonotype. The rearrangement links TRBV24-1 to TRBJ2-5; D ambiguous. The CDR3 extends over 13 amino acids. The V end was cut by 4 bases, the J end by 4 bases, with 9 bases between. The germline V gene has CDR1 KGHDR and CDR2 SFDVKD. The CDR3 DNA reads TGTGCCACCAGTGAATCTAACGGAGAGACCCAGTACTTC. Encoded protein: CATSESNGETQYF.

This clonotype was recorded at least ten times. The CDR3 sequence: CSVSAASYEQYF. CDR3 DNA: TGCAGCGTTTCCGCAGCTTCCTACGAGCAGTACTTC. The J gene is TRBJ2-7, the V gene TRBV29-1; D gene uncertain. V lost 5 bases and J lost 1, with 9 bases in between. This CDR3 spans 12 amino acids. Per the germline V gene, CDR1 is SQVTM and CDR2 is ANQGSEA.

On this clonotype: This may be a read error, as it is one base from a much larger clone. The V call is TRBV6-5, the J call TRBJ2-4; D possibly matches TRBD1 or TRBD2 (7 bases each). Trimming removed 4 bases from V and 1 base from J, with 11 bases in between. Germline CDR1 MNHEY, CDR2 SVGAGI. This CDR3 contains 15 residues. DNA of the CDR3: TGTGCCAGCAGTTCAGGGGGAGGGGCCAAAAACATTCAGTACTTC. Its protein product is CASSSGGGAKNIQYF.

This clonotype was recorded at least ten times. CDR3 nucleotides: TGCAGTGCTATCCGGTCAGGACCCATGAACACTGAAGCTTTCTTT. Residues: CSAIRSGPMNTEAFF. V usage is TRBV20-1 and J usage is TRBJ1-1; D is unresolved. Germline assignment: CDR1 DFQATT and CDR2 SNEGSKA (reference sequence). Trimming cost V 4 bases and J 0 bases, with 15 bases left between them. This CDR3 region has 15 residues.

V usage is TRBV28 and J usage is TRBJ1-1; 8 bases line up with TRBD1. V lost 8 bases to trimming and J lost 10 bases; unmatched junction nucleotides: 21. This CDR3 spans 16 amino acids. Germline values: CDR1 MDHEN, CDR2 SYDVKM. Here the CDR3 reads CASGDKIRGLNLPAFF. The CDR3 bases are TGTGCCAGCGGAGACAAAATCAGGGGGCTGAATCTCCCAGCTTTCTTT.

DNA of the CDR3: TGTGCCAGCAGCGTAGGGGTAGCGTTAACAGATACGCAGTATTTT. It translates to CASSVGVALTDTQYF. This chain uses TRBV9 with TRBJ2-3, with D perhaps matching TRBD2 (5 bases). Per germline, CDR1 SGDLS and CDR2 YYNGEE. The CDR3 is 15 residues long. The V end lost 0 bases, the J end lost 3 bases, and 11 bases lay between the germline ends.

This clonotype was seen a handful of times. The chain employs TRBV28 and TRBJ1-4; 7 positions agree with TRBD1. Germline V CDR1 and CDR2: MDHEN, SYDVKM. The CDR3 has 15 amino acids. The junction had 6 bases not matched to a gene; V was cut back by 2 bases and J by 6 bases. The CDR3 loop reads CASSLRGRGYEKLFF. The CDR3, as DNA: TGTGCCAGCAGTTTAAGGGGGCGGGGCTATGAAAAACTGTTTTTT.

V usage is TRBV6-2 or TRBV6-3 and J usage is TRBJ1-2; maybe TRBD1 (5 bases). Trimming took off 6 bases at V and 8 bases at J, with 16 bases between the two ends. CDR1 and CDR2 from the germline V gene are MNHEY and SVGEGT. This CDR3 spans 13 amino acids. CDR3 amino acids: CASSLSPGHGYTF. The CDR3 coding sequence is TGTGCCAGCAGCCTCTCGCCAGGGCACGGCTACACCTTC.

The chain combines TRBV19 with TRBJ1-5; D unresolved. The V and J ends lost 0 bases and 2 bases respectively, with 11 bases between them. The CDR3 length is 16 residues. Germline CDR1 LNHDA, CDR2 SQIVND (reference sequence). The CDR3 is CASSIDLMAGNQPQHF. The CDR3 DNA follows: TGTGCCAGTAGTATAGATCTTATGGCAGGCAATCAGCCCCAGCATTTT.

This clonotype was detected many times. This rearrangement joins TRBV6-1 to TRBJ1-2, with 10 bases aligning to TRBD1. V trimming: 2 bases; J trimming: 2 bases; junction bases outside the gene matches: 5. This CDR3 spans 16 amino acids. Germline V gives CDR1 MNHNS, CDR2 SASEGT. The chain's CDR3 is CASSETPGQGNYGYTF. The CDR3, as DNA: TGTGCCAGCAGTGAAACACCGGGACAGGGGAACTATGGCTACACCTTC.

This clonotype was observed at least ten times. This chain uses TRBV30 with TRBJ2-1; 9 nucleotides agree with TRBD1. The junction had 12 bases not matched to a gene; V was cut back by 8 bases and J by 7 bases. The CDR3 is made up of 14 amino acids. Germline assignment: CDR1 GTSNPN and CDR2 SVGIG (reference sequence). The CDR3 loop is CAVDPGTGINEQFF. The CDR3 DNA reads TGTGCCGTGGATCCCGGGACAGGGATTAATGAGCAGTTCTTC. Looking up the rest from reference TRBV30 and TRBJ2-1 gives the full variable domain: SQTIHQWPATLVQPVGSPLSLECTVEGTSNPNLYWYRQAAGRGLQLLFYSVGIGQISSEVPQNLSASRPQDRQFILSSKKLLLSDSGFYLCAVDPGTGINEQFFGPGTRLTVL.

This chain connects TRBV7-8 to TRBJ2-7, with 8 nucleotides matching TRBD2. With V trimmed by 1 base and J by 3 bases, 11 bases remained unmatched. The length of the CDR3 is 17 residues. Germline loops: CDR1 SGHVS, CDR2 FQNEAQ. This CDR3 is CASSLGLTRLAFYEQYF. The CDR3 DNA reads TGTGCCAGCAGCTTAGGCCTCACCCGACTAGCGTTCTACGAGCAGTACTTC.

Sample share makes this clonotype medium-sized (0.01 to 0.1%). This chain uses TRBV20-1 with TRBJ2-5, with D uncertain. The CDR3 has 15 amino acids. V was shortened by 3 bases and J by 1 base, with 15 bases between the two germline ends. Per germline, CDR1 DFQATT and CDR2 SNEGSKA (reference sequence). The CDR3 is CSARATLGFQETQYF. CDR3 DNA: TGCAGTGCTAGGGCCACTTTAGGGTTCCAAGAGACCCAGTACTTC.

The chain joins TRBV6-1 to TRBJ1-6, with D possibly TRBD1 on 6 matching bases. With 7 bases removed from V and 5 bases from J, the gap between germline ends came to 12 bases. The CDR3 is made up of 14 amino acids. Germline V lookup: CDR1 MNHNS, CDR2 SASEGT. DNA for the CDR3: TGTGCCAGCACCCGACAGGCTCATAATTCACCCCTCCACTTT. The encoded protein is CASTRQAHNSPLHF.

Ten or more counts support this clonotype. The chain uses TRBV29-1 and TRBJ1-1; D perhaps matches TRBD1 (5 bases). The germline gives CDR1 SQVTM, CDR2 ANQGSEA. Trimming took off 7 bases at V and 0 bases at J, with 12 bases between the two ends. The CDR3 is made up of 13 amino acids. The CDR3 bases are TGCAGCGCCGGGGGGTTAGTGAACACTGAAGCTTTCTTT. The encoded protein is CSAGGLVNTEAFF.

At least ten counts were recorded for this clonotype. The rearrangement links TRBV5-1 to TRBJ2-2, with unresolved D. Germline-derived CDR1 and CDR2 are SGHRS and YFSETQ. The CDR3 sequence is 15 residues long. V was pared by 0 bases and J by 3 bases, with 9 bases between. CDR3 sequence (DNA): TGCGCCAGCAGCTTGGGGCTTCCTGACACCGGGGAGCTGTTTTTT. Translation: CASSLGLPDTGELFF. Full variable domain (missing parts from reference TRBV5-1 and TRBJ2-2): KAGVTQTPRYLIKTRGQQVTLSCSPISGHRSVSWYQQTPGQGLQFLFEYFSETQRNKGNFPGRFSGRQFSNSRSEMNVSTLELGDSALYLCASSLGLPDTGELFFGEGSRLTVL.